Shown below are 6 T cell receptor beta chains from a single sample sequenced in a study of shared clonotypes between healthy human individuals. Method: immunoSEQ multiplex PCR; TCRdb's copy keeps in-frame clones and lacks some. Of some 2,500,000 clones listed, roughly 93% are singletons. Sequencing was carried out using naive CD4+ T cells from PBMCs. Indicated subset: CD45RA+ positively selected. All receptors derive from a young man in good health. Some clones in this sample may be carry-over from other donors' samples.

Note on this clone: Distinct nucleotide sequences in the sample also encode this CDR3. V gene TRBV20-1 combines with J gene TRBJ2-7; D perhaps matches TRBD2 (5 bases). The CDR3 totals 10 residues. With 6 bases removed from V and 6 bases from J, the gap between germline ends came to 9 bases. CDR1 is DFQATT, CDR2 SNEGSKA, per germline (reference sequence). The CDR3 DNA reads TGCAGTGCCAGTGAGGGCGAGCAGTACTTC. Its translation: CSASEGEQYF.

This sequence joins TRBV7-9 and TRBJ2-3; no firm D call. V lost 5 bases to trimming and J lost 1 base, with 13 bases between them. This CDR3 region has 15 residues. Germline V gives CDR1 SEHNR, CDR2 FQNEAQ (reference sequence). The CDR3 DNA reads TGTGCCAGCAGCCCGAGCGAATCACGCACAGATACGCAGTATTTT. It codes for CASSPSESRTDTQYF.

Here the CDR3 reads CASSTVQGQETQYF. The DNA of the CDR3 is TGTGCCAGCAGCACAGTCCAGGGTCAAGAGACCCAGTACTTC. The chain couples TRBV7-7 to TRBJ2-5, with D perhaps TRBD1 (5 bases). Germline CDR1 reads SSHAT; CDR2 reads FNYEAQ (reference sequence). The CDR3 length is 14 residues. Trimming stripped 5 bases from V and 2 bases from J, with 12 bases between.

The rearrangement joins TRBV4-1 to TRBJ2-3; D ambiguous. Germline CDR1 MGHRA, CDR2 YSYEKL. This CDR3 region has 11 residues. V was cut by 4 bases and J by 5 bases, with 4 bases left in between. The CDR3 region has the DNA TGCGCCAGCAGCCGGATAGATACGCAGTATTTT. This gives the protein CASSRIDTQYF.

The chain joins TRBV29-1 to TRBJ2-3; no clear D. The germline V gene encodes CDR1 SQVTM and CDR2 ANQGSEA. The CDR3 covers 13 residues. With 3 bases removed from V and 6 bases from J, the gap between germline ends came to 13 bases. The CDR3: CSVDGPPSDTQYF. In DNA, the CDR3 is TGCAGCGTTGACGGACCCCCATCGGATACGCAGTATTTT.

CDR3 DNA sequence: TGTGCCAGCAGCTTACCCGGGACCCCCATATCCCAGTACTTC. This gives the protein CASSLPGTPISQYF. The chain couples TRBV5-6 to TRBJ2-5; D possibly uses TRBD1 or TRBD2 (5 bases each). Trimming took 2 bases from V and 9 from J, leaving 17 bases between them. Germline assignment: CDR1 SGHDT and CDR2 YYEEEE. This CDR3 comprises 14 residues.